Each of the 21 T cell receptor beta chains below was sequenced from the same sample in a study of blood T cell repertoires in COVID-19. Clones were read by immunoSEQ multiplex PCR, and TCRdb kept only the in-frame ones, dropping some. Of fewer than 350,000 clones listed, approximately 89% are singletons. The sequencing input was peripheral blood. The receptors stem from a woman aged 45-60 years who had recovered from COVID-19.

The gene calls are TRBV10-3 and TRBJ2-3; TRBD2 might be the D (6 bases). The CDR3 is 15 residues long. The V gene lost 4 bases and the J gene lost 2 bases, with 13 bases spanning the gap. Germline lookup yields CDR1 ENHRY and CDR2 SYGVKD. The CDR3 nucleotides read TGTGCCATCAGTGGAGGAGGGGCCGACACAGATACGCAGTATTTT. It specifies CAISGGGADTDTQYF.

The rearrangement uses TRBV7-9 and TRBJ2-3; maybe TRBD2 (6 bases). Trimming cost V 5 bases and J 0 bases, with 15 bases left between them. Germline loops: CDR1 SEHNR, CDR2 FQNEAQ (reference sequence). This CDR3 has 16 amino acids. CDR3 amino acids: CASSPRLDMSTDTQYF. As DNA, the CDR3 is TGTGCCAGCAGCCCGAGACTAGACATGAGCACAGATACGCAGTATTTT.

V usage is TRBV27 and J usage is TRBJ2-2, with TRBD2 matching 7 bases. Per the germline V gene, CDR1 is MNHEY and CDR2 is SMNVEV (reference sequence). Losses at the gene ends were 6 bases for V and 3 bases for J; bases not matched to a gene: 10. The CDR3 sequence is 16 residues long. CDR3 sequence (DNA): TGTGCCAGCAGGAAAAAAGCGGGGAGAGACACCGGGGAGCTGTTTTTT. Protein: CASRKKAGRDTGELFF.

This clone was detected once. The chain has TRBV7-2 and TRBJ2-3; possibly TRBD2 for D (6 bases). The V gene's germline CDR1 is SGHTA and CDR2 FQGNSA. The CDR3 has 15 amino acids. Between the trimmed V and J ends, which lost 2 bases and 5 bases, there was a span of 14 bases. The CDR3 sequence: CASSLYGGRLDTQYF. In nucleotides, the CDR3 is TGTGCCAGCAGCTTATACGGGGGTCGTTTAGATACGCAGTATTTT.

The chain recombines TRBV3-1 (or the pseudogene TRBV3-2) with TRBJ2-5, with 8 bases aligning to TRBD2. After removal of 2 bases from V and 4 bases from J, the junction contained 6 bases not matched to a gene. Germline loops: CDR1 LGHDT, CDR2 YNNKEL (reference sequence). The CDR3 covers 15 residues. The CDR3 DNA is TGTGCCAGCAGCCAAAGCGGGAGATCTGGAGAGACCCAGTACTTC. Residues: CASSQSGRSGETQYF.

This clone occurred once. The chain couples TRBV5-5 to TRBJ2-7, with unresolved D. Germline V gene data show CDR1 as SGHKS and CDR2 as YYEKEE (reference sequence). There are 15 residues in the CDR3. The V gene lost 0 bases and the J gene lost 3 bases, with 13 bases spanning the gap. In nucleotides, the CDR3 is TGTGCCAGCAGCTTGGAAGACTCCACGGGCTACGAGCAGTACTTC. The encoded protein is CASSLEDSTGYEQYF.

This clone has just one count. The chain carries TRBV6-4 and TRBJ2-1, with D perhaps matching TRBD2 (5 bases). Deletions cut 0 bases from V and 9 bases from J, with 18 bases between. Germline V gives CDR1 MRHNA, CDR2 SNTAGT. This CDR3 is 16 amino acids long. This CDR3 reads CASSDSRVALQSEQFF. The CDR3 bases are TGTGCCAGCAGTGACTCGAGGGTAGCTCTCCAGTCTGAGCAGTTCTTC.

This chain joins TRBV5-1 and TRBJ1-1, with D possibly TRBD1 on 5 matching bases. Trimming removed 1 base at V and 5 bases at J, with 12 bases between. The CDR3 is made up of 14 amino acids. In germline, CDR1 is SGHRS, CDR2 YFSETQ. The DNA for the CDR3 is TGCGCCAGCAGCTTGTCAGGGTTGGGGACTGAAGCTTTCTTT. This translates into CASSLSGLGTEAFF.

The J gene is TRBJ1-1, the V gene TRBV5-1; D unresolved. V lost 0 bases to trimming and J lost 1 base, with 10 bases between them. The V gene's germline CDR1 is SGHRS and CDR2 YFSETQ. The CDR3 covers 15 residues. The DNA for the CDR3 is TGCGCCAGCAGCTTGGAGATGGGCCCGAACACTGAAGCTTTCTTT. This translates into CASSLEMGPNTEAFF.

The chain uses TRBV2 and TRBJ2-7; perhaps TRBD1 as D (6 bases). V lost 8 bases to trimming and J lost 0 bases, with 8 bases between them. Germline-derived CDR1 and CDR2 are SNHLY and FYNNEI. This CDR3 is built from 12 residues. CDR3 protein: CASQGNSYEQYF. CDR3 sequence (DNA): TGTGCCAGCCAGGGGAACTCCTACGAGCAGTACTTC.

The chain joins TRBV4-3 to TRBJ1-1, with 7 bases matching TRBD1. This CDR3 comprises 15 residues. With V trimmed by 4 bases and J by 2 bases, 7 bases remained unmatched. CDR1 and CDR2 (germline): LGHNA, YSLEER. CDR3 nucleotides: TGCGCCAGCAGCCCTAACACAGGGGTCAACACTGAAGCTTTCTTT. It encodes CASSPNTGVNTEAFF.

V and J are TRBV7-6 and TRBJ1-4; 7 positions agree with TRBD1. The CDR3 contains 15 residues. The ends lost 5 bases at V and 8 bases at J; junction bases unmatched: 11. Germline assignment: CDR1 SGHVS and CDR2 FNYEAQ. CDR3 in amino acids: CASSNDRVGGEKLFF. CDR3 bases: TGTGCCAGCAGCAATGACAGGGTTGGTGGGGAAAAACTGTTTTTT.

The chain employs TRBV6-6 and TRBJ2-1, with 9 bases lining up with TRBD1. V lost 4 bases and J lost 8; bases outside the gene matches: 6. Germline V lookup: CDR1 MNHNY, CDR2 SVGAGI (reference sequence). The CDR3 consists of 14 residues. The CDR3, as DNA: TGTGCCAGCAGTTGGGCGGGACAGGGCTATGAGCAGTTCTTC. It translates to CASSWAGQGYEQFF.

This clone was picked up one time. For the CDR3, the DNA is TGTGCCAGCAGCGTTTCGGTCGGCGGGAGGCGAAACACCGGGGAGCTGTTTTTT. It translates to CASSVSVGGRRNTGELFF. The rearrangement uses TRBV9 and TRBJ2-2; 8 nucleotides align to TRBD2. J was trimmed by 2 bases and V by 2 bases; bases with no gene match: 11. Per germline, CDR1 SGDLS and CDR2 YYNGEE. The length of the CDR3 is 18 residues.

A few counts support this clone. The chain links TRBV30 to TRBJ2-1, with TRBD1 matching over 8 bases. V dropped 0 bases and J dropped 12; count of bases not matched to a gene: 10. CDR1 is GTSNPN and CDR2 is SVGIG in the germline V gene (reference sequence). The CDR3 is 14 residues long. CDR3 residues: CAWSVRTGKSRQFF. As DNA, the CDR3 is TGTGCCTGGAGTGTACGGACAGGGAAATCCAGGCAGTTCTTC.

This chain joins TRBV28 and TRBJ2-7, with D maybe TRBD2 (6 bases). This CDR3 region has 11 residues. The V gene's germline CDR1 is MDHEN and CDR2 SYDVKM. The CDR3, as DNA: TGTCGGTCCGGGAGCTCCTACGAGCAGTACTTC. Translating gives CRSGSSYEQYF.

CDR3 residues: CASSQASTGGVYEQYF. CDR3 coding DNA: TGCGCCAGCAGCCAAGCTAGTACAGGGGGAGTCTACGAGCAGTACTTC. The genes are TRBV4-3 and TRBJ2-7, with 8 bases identical to TRBD1. The germline V gene encodes CDR1 LGHNA and CDR2 YSLEER. The CDR3 extends over 16 amino acids. Trimming at V came to 1 base and at J to 3 bases, leaving 8 bases not matched to a gene.

This chain uses TRBV11-1 with TRBJ2-7; D perhaps matches TRBD2 (6 bases). Germline V gene data show CDR1 as SGHAT and CDR2 as FQDESV (reference sequence). The CDR3 is made up of 14 amino acids. Trimming pared 3 bases from V and 4 bases from J, leaving 13 bases between. As DNA, the CDR3 is TGTGCCAGCAGCTTGCAGGGACTCGCGTACGAGCAGTACTTC. Translation: CASSLQGLAYEQYF.

V and J are TRBV7-2 and TRBJ2-3, with TRBD2 matching over 8 bases. J lost 0 bases, V lost 5 bases, and 7 bases had no gene match. The germline V gene encodes CDR1 SGHTA and CDR2 FQGNSA. CDR3 length equals 16 residues. The CDR3 is CASSLRLAPSTDTQYF. Written as DNA, the CDR3 is TGTGCCAGCAGCCTCAGACTAGCGCCTAGCACAGATACGCAGTATTTT.

The chain links TRBV5-1 to TRBJ2-1; D might be TRBD1 (6 bases). The germline V gene encodes CDR1 SGHRS and CDR2 YFSETQ. The CDR3 loop spans 16 amino acids. The ends were cut back, 5 bases at V and 1 base at J, with 16 bases in the middle. The DNA for the CDR3 is TGCGCCAGCAGTCCTTTACAGGGTCAGTCCTACAATGAGCAGTTCTTC. It is translated as CASSPLQGQSYNEQFF.

J is TRBJ1-2 and V is TRBV4-2, with TRBD1 as a possible D gene (5 bases). This CDR3 spans 16 amino acids. Trimming cost V 4 bases and J 0 bases, with 15 bases left between them. Germline assignment: CDR1 LGHNA and CDR2 YNFKEQ. The DNA of the CDR3 is TGTGCCAGCAGCCGCGCGCAAGACAGAGCTAACTATGGCTACACCTTC. Residues: CASSRAQDRANYGYTF.